This passage covers 2 T cell receptor beta chains from one sample sequenced in a study of T cells in Graves' hyperthyroidism and ophthalmopathy. RNA transcripts gave rise to amplified TCR beta CDR3 regions. The study used the HTBI primer set for a first-round RT-PCR of the TCR CDR3. TCRdb called the multiplex PCR reads again in MiXCR, with one record for every CDR3 protein. The table includes fewer than 700,000 distinct CDR3 sequences, 15% to 20% detected once. Sequenced sample: blood. The receptors come from a woman in her twenties or thirties with Graves' hyperthyroidism.

This clonotype was picked up many times. This sequence joins TRBV3-1 and TRBJ1-1; 7 nucleotides agree with TRBD1. Germline CDR1 LGHDT, CDR2 YNNKEL (reference sequence). Losses at the gene ends were 9 bases for V and 2 bases for J; bases not matched to a gene: 9. This CDR3 contains 14 residues. DNA for the CDR3: TGTGCCAGTAGTGCCCAGGGGGTAAACACTGAAGCTTTCTTT. It yields the protein CASSAQGVNTEAFF.

This clonotype was detected ten times or more. This rearrangement joins TRBV2 to TRBJ2-1, with D unclear. The CDR3 runs 12 residues. Germline V gene lookup returns CDR1 SNHLY and CDR2 FYNNEI. With 3 bases removed from V and 7 bases from J, the gap between germline ends came to 7 bases. The CDR3 loop is CASSESRNEQFF. CDR3 coding DNA: TGTGCCAGCAGTGAGTCTAGGAATGAGCAGTTCTTC.